Following are 2 T cell receptor beta chains from one sample sequenced in a study of human T cells and chemical hapten exposure. MiXCR, run by TCRdb on the RACE reads, gives a single entry per CDR3 protein. The table has around 150,000 distinct CDR3 sequences, about 30% seen once. The time point is: patch test 3, about 24 weeks after DPC sensitization. The treatment here: therapeutic diphenylcyclopropenone sensitization with weekly scalp DPC. The sample in question was whole blood, obtained in connection with sensitization to the hapten diphenylcyclopropenone (DPC). These receptors originate from a young woman with alopecia areata. Some clones in this sample may be carry-over from other donors' samples.

The rearrangement uses TRBV3-1 and TRBJ2-7, with unresolved D. Trimming shortened V by 0 bases and J by 5 bases, and 2 bases separated the two germline ends. CDR1 and CDR2 from the germline V gene are LGHDT and YNNKEL (reference sequence). CDR3 length: 11 amino acids. CDR3: CASSQDHEQYF. Written as DNA, the CDR3 is TGTGCCAGCAGCCAAGACCACGAGCAGTACTTC.

V and J are TRBV24-1 and TRBJ2-1; 16 positions agree with TRBD2. Germline-derived CDR1 and CDR2 are KGHDR and SFDVKD. This CDR3 comprises 16 residues. J gave up 8 bases and V 7 bases, and 7 bases lay outside the gene matches. The CDR3: CATSTLGTSGRDEQFF. CDR3 nucleotides: TGTGCCACCAGCACATTAGGGACTAGCGGGAGGGATGAGCAGTTCTTC.